This T cell receptor beta chain appears in the sequencing data of a study of T cells in Graves' hyperthyroidism and ophthalmopathy. Findings and caveats of the study: The majority of expanded thyroid clonotypes above 0.001 also appeared in blood.

As concerns this clonotype: Antigen unknown.

V lost 5 bases and J 5 bases, leaving 15 bases between the germline ends. The CDR3 has 14 amino acids. TCR beta CDR3 regions were amplified from RNA. The TCR CDR3 first-round RT-PCR relied on the HTBI primer set. TCRdb processed the multiplex PCR reads anew with MiXCR; each CDR3 protein has one entry. Of hundreds of thousands of distinct CDR3 sequences detected, approximately 25% appear once; the ten largest clones hold over 9%. Input material: blood. The TCR sequence derives from a woman aged 25 to 39 with Graves' ophthalmopathy. V is TRBV12-3 or TRBV12-4 and J is TRBJ1-1; D might be TRBD1 (6 bases). CDR3 in amino acids: CASSRSGGGTEAFF. CDR3 sequence (DNA): TGTGCCAGCAGTCGTTCCGGGGGCGGGACTGAAGCTTTCTTT.